These 19 T cell receptor beta chains share one sample of origin, sequenced in a study of shared clonotypes between healthy human individuals. It was CD45RO-negative cells, positively selected for CCR7, that made up naive CD8 cells, with terminally differentiated effector memory CD45RA+ cells excluded. Measured with immunoSEQ multiplex PCR; TCRdb has only the in-frame clones, and not every one. The sample lists about 680,000 clones; about 91% were seen once. The sequenced sample was naive CD8+ T cells sorted from blood. These receptors came from a man younger than 45 in good health.

A single count supports this clone. The rearrangement joins TRBV28 to TRBJ2-4, with unresolved D. The CDR3 sequence is 17 residues long. The germline gives CDR1 MDHEN, CDR2 SYDVKM. Trimming stripped 5 bases from V and 2 bases from J, with 19 bases between. CDR3 loop: CASSPPERHYPKNIQYF. The CDR3 DNA sequence: TGTGCCAGCAGTCCCCCAGAGCGACATTACCCCAAAAACATTCAGTACTTC. Full variable domain (missing parts from reference TRBV28 and TRBJ2-4): DVKVTQSSRYLVKRTGEKVFLECVQDMDHENMFWYRQDPGLGLRLIYFSYDVKMKEKGDIPEGYSVSREKKERFSLILESASTNQTSMYLCASSPPERHYPKNIQYFGAGTRLSVL.

The V gene is TRBV10-2, the J gene TRBJ1-1, with D perhaps matching TRBD1 (5 bases). The V end was cut by 5 bases, the J end by 3 bases, with 16 bases between. The CDR3 runs to 15 residues. Germline V gene data show CDR1 as WSHSY and CDR2 as SAAADI. The CDR3 coding sequence is TGCGCCAGCAGTTTTGGGCACCGGGGGGACACTGAAGCTTTCTTT. It codes for CASSFGHRGDTEAFF.

The chain couples TRBV7-9 to TRBJ1-4; tentative D call: TRBD1 (6 bases). Trimming shortened V by 2 bases and J by 0 bases, and 10 bases separated the two germline ends. The CDR3 has 16 residues. Looked up from germline, CDR1 is SEHNR and CDR2 is FQNEAQ (reference sequence). CDR3 sequence: CASSLTQGATNEKLFF. The CDR3 nucleotides read TGTGCCAGCAGCTTAACACAGGGTGCAACTAATGAAAAACTGTTTTTT.

The chain links TRBV6-5 to TRBJ2-7; no reliable D call. This CDR3 has 12 residues. V was clipped by 8 bases and J by 5 bases, with 13 bases between them. CDR1 is MNHEY and CDR2 is SVGAGI in the germline V gene. CDR3 protein: CASSAVRDEQYF. CDR3 bases: TGTGCCAGCTCGGCCGTTCGGGACGAGCAGTACTTC.

The V gene is TRBV4-1, the J gene TRBJ1-2; tentative D call: TRBD1 (6 bases). The CDR3 consists of 14 residues. Trimming removed 5 bases from V and 6 bases from J, with 16 bases in between. Germline V CDR1 and CDR2: MGHRA, YSYEKL. DNA for the CDR3: TGCGCCAGCAGCATACCTTGGGGGCGGAATGGCTACACCTTC. As protein: CASSIPWGRNGYTF.

The chain carries TRBV7-2 and TRBJ2-6; the match to TRBD1 covers 7 bases. V lost 3 bases to trimming and J lost 3 bases; unmatched junction nucleotides: 11. The CDR3 has 18 amino acids. Germline assignment: CDR1 SGHTA and CDR2 FQGNSA. This CDR3 reads CASSFGRDRGRGANVLTF. Written as DNA, the CDR3 is TGTGCCAGCAGCTTCGGCCGGGACAGAGGTCGTGGGGCCAACGTCCTGACTTTC.

The rearrangement links TRBV11-2 to TRBJ2-7; TRBD1 aligns across 9 bases. The CDR3 consists of 14 residues. V was clipped by 4 bases and J by 5 bases; unmatched bases: 6. Germline CDR1 is SGHAT and CDR2 is FQNNGV. CDR3 DNA: TGTGCCAGCAGCTCCCAGGGACAGGGAGACGAGCAGTACTTC. Translating it yields CASSSQGQGDEQYF.

This clone occurred once. The chain employs TRBV29-1 and TRBJ2-2; TRBD2 agrees at 9 bases. This CDR3 is built from 15 residues. The trim removed 6 bases at V and 3 bases at J, leaving 8 bases unmatched. Germline CDR1 SQVTM, CDR2 ANQGSEA. The CDR3 nucleotides are TGCAGCGTAGGACATAGCGGGAGCTACACCGGGGAGCTGTTTTTT. Translated: CSVGHSGSYTGELFF.

The chain recombines TRBV10-3 with TRBJ1-4, with 7 bases lining up with TRBD1. The CDR3 runs to 17 residues. CDR1 is ENHRY, CDR2 SYGVKD, per germline. V shed 2 bases and J 4 bases; nucleotides not matched to a gene: 10. CDR3: CAISETDYRGFNEKLFF. As DNA, the CDR3 is TGTGCCATCAGTGAGACCGATTACAGGGGATTTAATGAAAAACTGTTTTTT.

This chain uses TRBV29-1 with TRBJ2-7; D is perhaps TRBD1 or TRBD2 (5 bases each). This CDR3 has 13 residues. Per germline, CDR1 SQVTM and CDR2 ANQGSEA. Trimming took off 6 bases at V and 0 bases at J, with 12 bases between the two ends. Here the CDR3 reads CSVSRESSYEQYF. The DNA for the CDR3 is TGCAGCGTATCCAGGGAGAGCTCCTACGAGCAGTACTTC.

The chain links TRBV7-3 to TRBJ2-1; TRBD1 or TRBD2 may be the D gene (5 bases each). V shed 0 bases and J shed 6 bases, with 18 bases lying between them. CDR1 SGHTA and CDR2 FQGTGA come from the germline V gene. The CDR3 covers 17 residues. The CDR3 DNA reads TGTGCCAGCAGCTTAACGGTTGGGGCGGGCCTGGGCAATGAGCAGTTCTTC. This translates into CASSLTVGAGLGNEQFF.

This rearrangement joins TRBV6-4 to TRBJ2-1, with TRBD2 as a possible D gene (7 bases). The V gene's germline CDR1 is MRHNA and CDR2 SNTAGT. Trimming stripped 3 bases from V and 6 bases from J, with 18 bases between. The CDR3 runs 16 residues. The CDR3 region has the DNA TGTGCCAGCAGTGAAAAGCCAGGGGCTAGCGGCAATGAGCAGTTCTTC. As protein: CASSEKPGASGNEQFF.

The V and J genes are TRBV15 and TRBJ2-7, with TRBD1 identical over 8 bases. V lost 4 bases and J lost 5; bases outside the gene matches: 4. Per the germline V gene, CDR1 is LNHNV and CDR2 is YYDKDF (reference sequence). The length of the CDR3 is 13 residues. Here the CDR3 reads CATSKDRGHEQYF. CDR3 nucleotides: TGTGCCACCAGCAAAGACAGGGGCCACGAGCAGTACTTC. The complete variable domain, with remaining parts taken from reference TRBV15 and TRBJ2-7, reads DAMVIQNPRYQVTQFGKPVTLSCSQTLNHNVMYWYQQKSSQAPKLLFHYYDKDFNNEADTPDNFQSRRPNTSFCFLDIRSPGLGDTAMYLCATSKDRGHEQYFGPGTRLTVT.

This clone has only a few counts. V is TRBV28 and J is TRBJ2-7, with TRBD2 matching over 9 bases. The junction had 6 bases not matched to a gene; V was cut back by 2 bases and J by 4 bases. CDR1 MDHEN and CDR2 SYDVKM come from the germline V gene. CDR3 length: 15 amino acids. The CDR3 nucleotides are TGTGCCAGCAGTTTAGTTAGCGGGAGTACGTACGAGCAGTACTTC. Encoded protein: CASSLVSGSTYEQYF. Looking up the rest from reference TRBV28 and TRBJ2-7 gives the full variable domain: DVKVTQSSRYLVKRTGEKVFLECVQDMDHENMFWYRQDPGLGLRLIYFSYDVKMKEKGDIPEGYSVSREKKERFSLILESASTNQTSMYLCASSLVSGSTYEQYFGPGTRLTVT.

This chain joins TRBV27 and TRBJ1-1; a possible D gene is TRBD1 (5 bases). V lost 2 bases, J lost 1 base, and 8 bases lay in between. Germline V CDR1 and CDR2: MNHEY, SMNVEV (reference sequence). CDR3 length: 14 residues. The CDR3 coding sequence is TGTGCCAGCAGTTTAGGGACGGCGAACACTGAAGCTTTCTTT. Encoded protein: CASSLGTANTEAFF.

This chain uses TRBV29-1 with TRBJ2-3, with 7 bases lining up with TRBD2. This CDR3 region has 16 residues. Germline V lookup: CDR1 SQVTM, CDR2 ANQGSEA. V trimming: 5 bases; J trimming: 4 bases; junction bases outside the gene matches: 15. DNA for the CDR3: TGCAGCGTTCCCCTAGCGGAGCACCTATACCCAGATACGCAGTATTTT. Its protein product is CSVPLAEHLYPDTQYF.

The genes are TRBV7-9 and TRBJ1-1; 8 bases fit TRBD1. Germline CDR1 SEHNR, CDR2 FQNEAQ (reference sequence). The CDR3 runs 15 residues. The V and J ends lost 2 bases and 5 bases, in that order; junction bases with no gene match: 7. The CDR3 DNA reads as TGTGCCAGCAGCTTACTCAGGGGGCCGATAACTGAAGCTTTCTTT. Amino acid sequence: CASSLLRGPITEAFF.

As concerns this clone: The same CDR3 is also encoded by other DNA sequences in this sample. The genes are TRBV27 and TRBJ2-1, with 10 bases identical to TRBD2. V lost 4 bases, J lost 3 bases, and 3 bases stayed unmatched. Per germline, CDR1 MNHEY and CDR2 SMNVEV (reference sequence). The CDR3 runs to 15 residues. CDR3 in amino acids: CASSSGTSVYNEQFF. Here the CDR3 DNA reads TGTGCCAGCAGTTCCGGGACTAGCGTCTACAATGAGCAGTTCTTC.

This rearrangement joins TRBV2 to TRBJ2-1; D perhaps matches TRBD1 (5 bases). Germline CDR1 SNHLY, CDR2 FYNNEI. The V gene lost 7 bases and the J gene lost 0 bases, with 16 bases spanning the gap. The CDR3 loop spans 16 amino acids. CDR3 protein: CASTEQVQSSYNEQFF. In DNA form, the CDR3 reads TGTGCCAGCACCGAACAGGTTCAGAGCTCCTACAATGAGCAGTTCTTC.